The T cell receptor beta chain described here comes from a study of T cells in narcolepsy. Points from the study as a whole: Reportedly, autoreactive clonotypes were serially detected in patients' blood but not controls'. Autoreactive HCRT-specific and TRIB2-specific clonotypes were marked in same-patient CSF-versus-blood CD4+ comparisons.

The CDR3 is 14 residues long. Per germline, CDR1 SQVTM and CDR2 ANQGSEA. V dropped 4 bases and J dropped 4 bases, with 15 bases sitting between them. Comments on this clone: The antigen remains unidentified.

Repertoires were generated with immunoSEQ multiplex PCR, while TCRdb's copy carries only in-frame clones and drops some. The data contain approximately 35,000 clones, more than 65% of them seen just once; the ten biggest clones take up around 2%. This receptor was taken from a human donor in good health. The sequenced sample consisted of memory (CD45RA-) CD4+ T cells from blood. This sequence joins TRBV29-1 and TRBJ2-3; tentatively, D is TRBD1 (5 bases). In DNA form, the CDR3 reads TGCAGCGTTGGAAGGGGCAGCGAAGCAGATACGCAGTATTTT. Its protein product is CSVGRGSEADTQYF.